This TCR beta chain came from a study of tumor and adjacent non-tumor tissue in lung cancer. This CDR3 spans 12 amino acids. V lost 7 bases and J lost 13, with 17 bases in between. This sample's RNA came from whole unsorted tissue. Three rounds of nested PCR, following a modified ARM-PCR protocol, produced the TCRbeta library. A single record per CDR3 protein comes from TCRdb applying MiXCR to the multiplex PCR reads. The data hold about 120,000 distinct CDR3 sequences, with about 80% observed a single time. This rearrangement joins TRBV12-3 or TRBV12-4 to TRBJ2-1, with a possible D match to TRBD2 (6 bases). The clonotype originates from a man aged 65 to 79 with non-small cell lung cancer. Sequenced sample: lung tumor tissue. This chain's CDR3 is CASTLWEAAQFF. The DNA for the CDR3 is TGTGCCAGCACTCTGTGGGAGGCGGCTCAGTTCTTC.